Below, 20 T cell receptor beta chains from the same sample are listed, as sequenced in a study of brain T cells in children with intractable seizures. Sequencing used immunoSEQ multiplex PCR; TCRdb keeps in-frame clones, though not all of them. The sample has tens of thousands of clones; under 95% are singletons. Sequencing used peripheral blood, obtained at surgery. The source is a boy under three years old with tuberous sclerosis and intractable seizures.

V and J are TRBV24-1 and TRBJ1-1; D is uncertain. The germline gives CDR1 KGHDR, CDR2 SFDVKD. This CDR3 is 13 amino acids long. The V gene lost 0 bases and the J gene lost 6 bases, with 7 bases spanning the gap. CDR3 DNA sequence: TGTGCCACCAGTGATTTGTGGACTTCTGAAGCTTTCTTT. This translates into CATSDLWTSEAFF.

The CDR3 loop is CASSELAGTDEQFF. The CDR3 DNA reads TGTGCCAGCAGTGAACTAGCGGGCACAGATGAGCAGTTCTTC. V usage is TRBV25-1 and J usage is TRBJ2-1, with TRBD2 matching over 8 bases. The V gene end was trimmed by 2 bases and the J gene end by 8 bases; junction bases not matched to a gene: 5. This CDR3 is built from 14 residues. CDR1 and CDR2 (germline): MGHDK, SYGVNS.

This chain connects TRBV7-6 to TRBJ2-7, with no clear D. This CDR3 is 14 amino acids long. The germline V gene encodes CDR1 SGHVS and CDR2 FNYEAQ. Trimming left V 1 base short and J 1 base short, with 8 bases between. The CDR3 loop is CASSLVANSYEQYF. CDR3 sequence (DNA): TGTGCCAGCAGCTTAGTTGCAAATTCCTACGAGCAGTACTTC.

The CDR3 coding sequence is TGCGCCAGCAGCCGATTCAGCGGAACCTACAATGAGCAGTTCTTC. Translated: CASSRFSGTYNEQFF. The chain has TRBV4-1 and TRBJ2-1; tentative D call: TRBD2 (5 bases). V was pared by 4 bases and J by 2 bases, with 12 bases between. This CDR3 has 15 residues. Germline CDR1 reads MGHRA; CDR2 reads YSYEKL.

The chain recombines TRBV7-2 with TRBJ1-2, with no clear D. Trimming took 0 bases from V and 7 from J, leaving 12 bases between them. Germline assignment: CDR1 SGHTA and CDR2 FQGNSA. The CDR3 has 14 amino acids. CDR3 protein: CASSLAPRIGGYTF. CDR3 bases: TGTGCCAGCAGCTTAGCGCCCAGGATTGGTGGCTACACCTTC.

The chain recombines TRBV6-1 with TRBJ1-5; TRBD1 might be the D (5 bases). CDR1 and CDR2 from the germline V gene are MNHNS and SASEGT. There are 14 residues in the CDR3. V was cut by 2 bases and J by 3 bases, with 8 bases left in between. CDR3: CASSEQGPNQPQHF. CDR3 DNA sequence: TGTGCCAGCAGTGAACAGGGACCCAATCAGCCCCAGCATTTT.

The sample holds one count of this clone. The chain combines TRBV3-1 (or the pseudogene TRBV3-2) with TRBJ2-2; D is perhaps TRBD1 or TRBD2 (5 bases each). The CDR3 runs to 15 residues. The V gene lost 6 bases and the J gene lost 4 bases, with 15 bases spanning the gap. Germline CDR1 reads LGHDT; CDR2 reads YNNKEL (reference sequence). The CDR3 sequence is CASSHARGATGELFF. Here the CDR3 DNA reads TGTGCCAGCAGTCATGCCCGAGGGGCCACCGGGGAGCTGTTTTTT.

The chain carries TRBV28 and TRBJ1-3; unclear D gene. The CDR3 runs 15 residues. Trimming pared 2 bases from V and 0 bases from J, leaving 8 bases between. CDR1 and CDR2 (germline): MDHEN, SYDVKM. Here the CDR3 reads CASSLDGRSGNTIYF. In nucleotides, the CDR3 is TGTGCCAGCAGTTTAGACGGACGCTCTGGAAACACCATATATTTT. The whole variable domain, remainder taken from reference TRBV28 and TRBJ1-3, is DVKVTQSSRYLVKRTGEKVFLECVQDMDHENMFWYRQDPGLGLRLIYFSYDVKMKEKGDIPEGYSVSREKKERFSLILESASTNQTSMYLCASSLDGRSGNTIYFGEGSWLTVV.

This chain uses TRBV3-1 (or the pseudogene TRBV3-2) with TRBJ1-1; D perhaps matches TRBD1 (5 bases). CDR3 length: 13 residues. Trimming pared 4 bases from V and 7 bases from J, leaving 13 bases between. Germline assignment: CDR1 LGHDT and CDR2 YNNKEL (reference sequence). CDR3 DNA sequence: TGTGCCAGCAGCCCAACAGGTGGACTTGAAGCTTTCTTT. Encoded protein: CASSPTGGLEAFF.

V is TRBV6-5 and J is TRBJ2-7; D is possibly TRBD1 (6 bases). Per the germline V gene, CDR1 is MNHEY and CDR2 is SVGAGI. V was pared by 5 bases and J by 0 bases, with 14 bases between. This CDR3 spans 15 amino acids. The CDR3 DNA reads TGTGCCAGCAGTCGACAGGACACCCACTCCTACGAGCAGTACTTC. This sequence encodes CASSRQDTHSYEQYF.

The chain joins TRBV6-5 to TRBJ2-3; no reliable D call. Trimming shortened V by 10 bases and J by 2 bases, and 16 bases separated the two germline ends. CDR3 length: 14 residues. The germline CDR1 and CDR2 sequences are MNHEY and SVGAGI. The CDR3 protein is CATTNGLNTDTQYF. CDR3 sequence (DNA): TGTGCCACTACAAACGGGCTCAACACAGATACGCAGTATTTT.

This clone was detected once. The chain combines TRBV5-4 with TRBJ2-5; D call uncertain. Germline V gene data show CDR1 as SGHNT and CDR2 as YYREEE (reference sequence). This CDR3 has 15 amino acids. V dropped 0 bases and J dropped 5 bases, with 14 bases sitting between them. The CDR3 DNA reads as TGTGCCAGCAGCTTGGAGGGCAGCTTGGATGAGACCCAGTACTTC. Its protein product is CASSLEGSLDETQYF.

V usage is TRBV28 and J usage is TRBJ1-4; the D gene is possibly TRBD1 (6 bases). In germline, CDR1 is MDHEN, CDR2 SYDVKM. V gave up 7 bases and J gave up 7 bases, with 16 bases separating them. CDR3 length: 14 amino acids. The CDR3: CASTPGGAGEKLFF. CDR3 coding DNA: TGTGCCAGCACCCCCGGGGGGGCGGGTGAAAAACTGTTTTTT.

The chain links TRBV10-3 to TRBJ2-3, with D possibly called TRBD1 or TRBD2 (5 bases each). The germline V and J ends were trimmed by 3 bases and 3 bases, with 13 bases remaining between them. Germline lookup yields CDR1 ENHRY and CDR2 SYGVKD. This CDR3 spans 15 amino acids. The CDR3 nucleotides are TGTGCCATCAGTGACGGTTCAGGGAGTACAGATACGCAGTATTTT. Translating gives CAISDGSGSTDTQYF.

This rearrangement joins TRBV15 to TRBJ2-3; 7 bases line up with TRBD2. The CDR3 totals 16 residues. Germline trimming cut 0 bases from V and 1 base from J; bases unmatched to any gene: 4. Germline V gene sequence: CDR1 LNHNV, CDR2 YYDKDF (reference sequence). The CDR3 sequence: CATSRDMAGGTDTQYF. The DNA of the CDR3 is TGTGCCACCAGCAGAGATATGGCGGGGGGCACAGATACGCAGTATTTT. Using reference TRBV15 and TRBJ2-3 for the parts outside the CDR3, the full variable domain is DAMVIQNPRYQVTQFGKPVTLSCSQTLNHNVMYWYQQKSSQAPKLLFHYYDKDFNNEADTPDNFQSRRPNTSFCFLDIRSPGLGDTAMYLCATSRDMAGGTDTQYFGPGTRLTVL.

The chain carries TRBV7-9 and TRBJ2-1, with 11 bases fitting TRBD2. Trimming at V came to 1 base and at J to 6 bases, leaving 2 bases not matched to a gene. The germline V gene encodes CDR1 SEHNR and CDR2 FQNEAQ (reference sequence). The CDR3 totals 15 residues. The CDR3 loop reads CASSLVGLAANEQFF. The CDR3 DNA is TGTGCCAGCAGCTTAGTGGGACTAGCGGCCAATGAGCAGTTCTTC.

The chain employs TRBV6-4 and TRBJ2-5; TRBD1 is a possible D gene (6 bases). The V gene lost 8 bases and the J gene lost 5 bases, with 12 bases spanning the gap. Looked up from germline, CDR1 is MRHNA and CDR2 is SNTAGT. The CDR3 totals 12 residues. The CDR3 loop reads CASLVGAETQYF. CDR3 nucleotides: TGTGCCAGCCTAGTGGGGGCGGAGACCCAGTACTTC.

This chain uses TRBV2 with TRBJ1-2, with D uncertain. The germline gives CDR1 SNHLY, CDR2 FYNNEI. This CDR3 comprises 13 residues. V lost 1 base and J lost 2, with 5 bases in between. The CDR3 loop reads CASSEGYNYGYTF. The CDR3 bases are TGTGCCAGCAGTGAAGGGTACAACTATGGCTACACCTTC.

In its sample, this clone was seen once. The chain couples TRBV3-1 (or the pseudogene TRBV3-2) to TRBJ1-4; 8 bases are shared with TRBD1. The germline CDR1 and CDR2 sequences are LGHDT and YNNKEL (reference sequence). With 0 bases clipped from V and 4 bases from J, the junction kept 4 bases outside the gene matches. This CDR3 contains 16 residues. The CDR3 coding sequence is TGTGCCAGCAGCCAAGATGGGACAGGCCTTAATGAAAAACTGTTTTTT. Protein: CASSQDGTGLNEKLFF.

This rearrangement joins TRBV6-5 to TRBJ2-7; a possible D gene is TRBD1 (6 bases). The germline V gene has CDR1 MNHEY and CDR2 SVGAGI. Trimming removed 3 bases at V and 0 bases at J, with 12 bases between. This CDR3 contains 15 residues. The CDR3 is CASSYLQGPSYEQYF. CDR3 in DNA: TGTGCCAGCAGTTATCTCCAGGGGCCCTCCTACGAGCAGTACTTC.